The rows below give T cell receptor beta chains drawn from one sample of a study of neurological immune-mediated disorders. In TCRdb, the 5' RACE reads were re-called with MiXCR into one record per CDR3 protein. Seen here are around 70,000 distinct CDR3 sequences, roughly 5.6% observed once, and the top ten hold about 2.8%. Sequenced input: PBMCs. The origin of the receptors is a woman aged 25-40 years with multiple sclerosis. Both conserved end residues are part of each CDR3. The D gene is left open where the match is weak. The size field is filled for only some rows; it gives once, few, many or a size class.

V	D	length	J	size	CDR3	DNA
TRBV12-3/TRBV12-4	NA	18	TRBJ1-1	many	CASGGSGGLIQVNTEAFF	TGTGCCAGCGGGGGGTCGGGGGGGCTTATTCAGGTGAACACTGAAGCTTTCTTT
TRBV4-2	NA	14	TRBJ1-1	NA	CASSQVSVDTEAFF	TGTGCCAGCAGCCAAGTGTCGGTGGACACTGAAGCTTTCTTT
TRBV3-1	TRBD2	14	TRBJ2-7	many	CASSPGLAAYEQYF	TGTGCCAGCAGCCCGGGACTAGCGGCATACGAGCAGTACTTC
TRBV12-3/TRBV12-4	NA	13	TRBJ1-5	few	CASSVEQGQPQNF	TGTGCCAGCAGTGTAGAACAGGGTCAGCCCCAGAATTTT
TRBV20-1	NA	13	TRBJ2-7	many	CSARGGGPLAEYF	TGCAGTGCTAGAGGTGGGGGTCCTTTGGCGGAGTACTTC
TRBV5-1	NA	15	TRBJ2-1	few	CASSPPTSSYNEQFF	TGCGCCAGCAGCCCGCCCACTAGCTCCTACAATGAGCAGTTCTTC
TRBV5-1	NA	16	TRBJ1-3	many	CASSLPPETSGNTIYF	TGCGCCAGCAGCTTGCCTCCAGAGACCTCTGGAAACACCATATATTTT
TRBV4-2	TRBD1	19	TRBJ1-2	many	CASSQPDFRTGIYNYGYTF	TGTGCCAGCAGCCAACCCGACTTCCGGACAGGAATCTACAACTATGGCTACACCTTC
TRBV5-6	NA	14	TRBJ1-1	many	CASSLDFQNTEAFF	TGTGCCAGCAGCTTGGACTTCCAGAACACTGAAGCTTTCTTT
TRBV5-1	TRBD2	16	TRBJ2-2	many	CASRPSGLGNTGELFF	TGCGCCAGCCGCCCTTCGGGACTAGGGAACACCGGGGAGCTGTTTTTT
TRBV2	NA	14	TRBJ1-5	many	CASSGGTFAQPQHF	TGTGCCAGCAGTGGGGGTACCTTTGCTCAGCCCCAGCATTTT
TRBV7-2	TRBD2	17	TRBJ2-5	many	CASSTGTSGGAVETQYF	TGTGCCAGCAGCACCGGGACTAGCGGGGGGGCCGTCGAGACCCAGTACTTC
TRBV20-1	TRBD1	15	TRBJ1-1	few	CSALTGGTLNTEAFF	TGCAGTGCCCTCACAGGGGGAACCTTGAACACTGAAGCTTTCTTT
TRBV20-1	NA	14	TRBJ2-1	many	CSARDLAGAWEQFF	TGCAGTGCTAGAGATCTGGCAGGGGCTTGGGAGCAGTTCTTC
TRBV6-5	NA	16	TRBJ1-1	few	CASRRLQQGKGTEAFF	TGTGCCAGCAGAAGGCTACAACAGGGAAAAGGGACTGAAGCTTTCTTT
TRBV10-1	NA	13	TRBJ2-7	NA	CASSEGGSYEQYF	TGCGCCAGCAGTGAAGGGGGTTCCTACGAGCAGTACTTC
TRBV5-1	TRBD1	13	TRBJ1-5	many	CAIRGQGGQPQHF	TGCGCCATCAGAGGACAGGGAGGACAGCCCCAGCATTTT
TRBV27	TRBD1	19	TRBJ1-6	NA	CASSLDGSQGARRNSPLHF	TGTGCCAGCAGTCTGGACGGGTCACAGGGGGCGAGGCGTAATTCACCCCTCCACTTT
TRBV12-3/TRBV12-4	TRBD1	18	TRBJ1-4	many	CASSLGGGTVLANEKLFF	TGTGCCAGCAGTTTAGGCGGGGGGACAGTCCTCGCAAATGAAAAACTGTTTTTT
TRBV15	NA	16	TRBJ2-1	many	CATSRVGGPEPGEQFF	TGTGCCACCAGCAGAGTCGGCGGACCCGAACCCGGTGAGCAGTTCTTC
TRBV20-1	TRBD2	13	TRBJ2-7	few	CSAILAETYEQYF	TGCAGCGCAATTCTAGCGGAAACCTACGAGCAGTACTTC
TRBV6-1	NA	14	TRBJ1-5	NA	CASSEGWGNQPQHF	TGTGCCAGCAGTGAAGGATGGGGGAATCAGCCCCAGCATTTT
TRBV12-3/TRBV12-4	NA	13	TRBJ1-1	many	CASSSGVNAEAFF	TGTGCCAGCAGTTCAGGGGTTAACGCTGAAGCTTTCTTT
TRBV5-1	TRBD2	18	TRBJ2-1	few	CASNPRASGGAGTDEQFF	TGCGCCAGCAATCCGAGGGCTAGCGGGGGGGCCGGGACCGATGAGCAGTTCTTC
TRBV7-8	NA	12	TRBJ1-5	many	CASSTRRQPQHF	TGTGCCAGCAGCACACGGCGACAGCCCCAGCATTTT
TRBV5-6	NA	13	TRBJ2-7	NA	CASSFVTSYEQYF	TGTGCCAGCAGCTTCGTCACTTCCTACGAGCAGTACTTC
TRBV20-1	TRBD1	14	TRBJ2-2	few	CSATGQVNTGELFF	TGCAGTGCTACGGGACAGGTGAACACCGGGGAGCTGTTTTTT
TRBV5-1	TRBD1	16	TRBJ2-7	many	CASSPYRQGRTYEQYF	TGCGCCAGCAGCCCTTACCGACAGGGTCGGACCTACGAGCAGTACTTC
TRBV14	NA	15	TRBJ2-5	NA	CASSPWGRGTETQYF	TGTGCCAGCAGCCCCTGGGGCAGGGGTACTGAGACCCAGTACTTC
TRBV15	NA	13	TRBJ2-7	many	CATSRVTYYEQYF	TGTGCCACCAGCAGAGTTACCTACTACGAGCAGTACTTC
TRBV7-8	TRBD1	16	TRBJ1-5	NA	CASSLAGTGGNQPQHF	TGTGCCAGCAGCTTAGCGGGGACAGGAGGCAATCAGCCCCAGCATTTT
TRBV10-3	NA	12	TRBJ2-5	NA	CAISAREETQYF	TGTGCCATCAGTGCAAGGGAAGAGACCCAGTACTTC
TRBV20-1	TRBD2	15	TRBJ2-7	many	CSAWGLAGNSYEQYF	TGCAGTGCTTGGGGTCTAGCGGGGAATTCCTACGAGCAGTACTTC
TRBV30	NA	12	TRBJ2-1	many	CAWSSPPHEQFF	TGTGCCTGGAGCTCCCCCCCCCATGAGCAGTTCTTC
TRBV12-3/TRBV12-4	TRBD2	13	TRBJ2-7	many	CASSFGGAGEQYF	TGTGCCAGCAGTTTCGGGGGGGCAGGGGAGCAGTACTTC
TRBV20-1	NA	12	TRBJ1-1	many	CSAQLGFTEAFF	TGCAGTGCTCAGCTGGGTTTCACTGAAGCTTTCTTT
TRBV19	NA	13	TRBJ1-5	few	CASSTGPNQPQNF	TGTGCCAGTAGTACGGGGCCTAATCAGCCCCAGAATTTT
TRBV12-3/TRBV12-4	TRBD2	15	TRBJ2-7	many	CASTLAGSSFYEQYF	TGTGCCAGCACTTTAGCGGGGTCCTCCTTCTACGAGCAGTACTTC
TRBV12-3/TRBV12-4	TRBD1	14	TRBJ2-5	NA	CASSPPGTVETQYF	TGTGCCAGCAGTCCCCCCGGGACAGTAGAGACCCAGTACTTC
TRBV3-1	NA	15	TRBJ1-6	few	CASSPSVHTRGALHF	TGTGCCAGCAGCCCCTCCGTGCACACCAGGGGAGCCCTCCACTTT
TRBV9	NA	12	TRBJ2-5	many	CASGGGIGTQYF	TGTGCCAGTGGAGGGGGGATAGGGACCCAGTACTTC
TRBV29-1	NA	13	TRBJ1-5	many	CSVGERRDQPQHF	TGCAGCGTTGGGGAAAGGAGGGATCAGCCCCAGCATTTT
TRBV6-5	NA	13	TRBJ1-2	many	CASTPTPRDGYTF	TGTGCCAGCACCCCCACCCCCAGGGATGGCTACACCTTC
TRBV5-1	NA	16	TRBJ2-3	NA	CASNLERRGGTDTQYF	TGCGCCAGCAACTTGGAAAGGCGGGGTGGGACAGATACGCAGTATTTT
TRBV12-3/TRBV12-4	NA	15	TRBJ2-1	few	CASRYRGRIGNEQFF	TGTGCCAGCAGATACCGCGGACGTATCGGCAATGAGCAGTTCTTC
TRBV18	NA	13	TRBJ2-3	few	CASSPGNQDTQYF	TGTGCCAGCTCACCTGGTAACCAAGATACGCAGTATTTT
TRBV5-1	TRBD2	15	TRBJ2-1	many	CASSFRGVSYNEQFF	TGCGCCAGCAGCTTCCGGGGGGTTTCCTACAATGAGCAGTTCTTC
TRBV20-1	NA	12	TRBJ1-2	many	CSAIQGRGGYTF	TGCAGTGCTATTCAGGGCCGAGGGGGCTACACCTTC
TRBV5-5	NA	15	TRBJ1-1	many	CASTWGGGRGTEAFF	TGTGCCAGCACCTGGGGGGGAGGGCGCGGCACTGAAGCTTTCTTT
TRBV3-1	TRBD2	16	TRBJ2-1	few	CASSQDLSGGYNEQFF	TGTGCCAGCAGCCAAGATCTAAGCGGGGGCTACAATGAGCAGTTCTTC
TRBV20-1	NA	16	TRBJ1-5	many	CSASPSANLANQPQNF	TGCAGTGCCTCCCCCTCAGCAAACCTGGCGAATCAGCCCCAGAATTTT
TRBV27	NA	14	TRBJ2-7	many	CASNPRAGDYEQYF	TGTGCCAGCAATCCAAGGGCAGGGGACTACGAGCAGTACTTC
TRBV5-1	NA	15	TRBJ1-2	many	CASSLSRGTNYGYTF	TGCGCCAGCAGCTTGTCTCGAGGGACTAACTATGGCTACACCTTC
TRBV20-1	NA	14	TRBJ2-2	NA	CSASSGRGTGELFF	TGCAGTGCTAGTTCAGGGAGGGGGACCGGGGAGCTGTTTTTT